This T cell receptor (beta chain) was retrieved from a study of CD8 T cells in Susac syndrome. Random hexamers were used to reverse transcribe an amount of roughly 0.5 to 1 ug RNA. Amplification of TCR beta CDR3 by immunoSEQ multiplex PCR spanned 54 Vbeta and 13 Jbeta. Each CDR3 protein is one row after TCRdb ran MiXCR on the immunoSEQ multiplex PCR reads. This table holds around 300,000 distinct CDR3 sequences, 89% found once. The V gene lost 5 bases and the J gene lost 1 base, with 9 bases spanning the gap. This CDR3 region has 13 residues. CDR1 and CDR2 (germline): LGHNA, YSLEER. TCR beta sequencing was performed on blood CD8+ and CD4+ T cells. Negative isolation yielded CD8+ and CD4+ T cells; FACS enriched TEMRA cells.

V and J are TRBV4-3 and TRBJ2-7; unclear D gene. This clonotype was obtained from a human donor with multiple sclerosis. The sequenced material came from CD8+ T cells from PBMCs. The DNA for the CDR3 is TGCGCCAGCAGCGACGGCAGGTCCTACGAGCAGTACTTC. Translating it yields CASSDGRSYEQYF.